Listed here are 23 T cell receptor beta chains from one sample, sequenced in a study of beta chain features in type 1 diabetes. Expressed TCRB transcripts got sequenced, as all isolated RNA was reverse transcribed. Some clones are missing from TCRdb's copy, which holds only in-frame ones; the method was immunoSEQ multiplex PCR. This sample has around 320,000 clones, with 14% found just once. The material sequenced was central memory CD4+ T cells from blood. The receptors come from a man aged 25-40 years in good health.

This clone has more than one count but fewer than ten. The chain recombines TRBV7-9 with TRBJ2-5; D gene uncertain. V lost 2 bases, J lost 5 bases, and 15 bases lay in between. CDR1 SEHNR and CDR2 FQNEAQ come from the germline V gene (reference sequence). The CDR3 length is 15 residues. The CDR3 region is CASSLFTRVGETQYF. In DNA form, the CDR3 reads TGTGCCAGCAGCTTATTTACCCGGGTTGGGGAGACCCAGTACTTC.

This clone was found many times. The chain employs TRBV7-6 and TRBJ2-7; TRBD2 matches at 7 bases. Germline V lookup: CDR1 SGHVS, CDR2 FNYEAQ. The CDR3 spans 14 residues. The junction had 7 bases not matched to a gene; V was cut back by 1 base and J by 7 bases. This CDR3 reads CASSLERLAGEQYV. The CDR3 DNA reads TGTGCCAGCAGCTTAGAGAGACTAGCCGGGGAGCAGTACGTC.

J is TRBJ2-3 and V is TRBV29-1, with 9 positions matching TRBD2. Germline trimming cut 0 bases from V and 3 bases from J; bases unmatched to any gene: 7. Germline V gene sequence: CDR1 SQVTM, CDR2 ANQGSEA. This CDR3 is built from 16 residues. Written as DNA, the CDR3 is TGCAGCGTTGAAGATCGCAGCGGGAGGCAGACAGATACGCAGTATTTT. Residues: CSVEDRSGRQTDTQYF.

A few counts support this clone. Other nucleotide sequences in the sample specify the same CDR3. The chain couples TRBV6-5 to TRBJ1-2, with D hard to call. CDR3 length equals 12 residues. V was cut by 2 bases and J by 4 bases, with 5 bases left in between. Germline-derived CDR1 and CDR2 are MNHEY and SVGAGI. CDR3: CASSYSSYGYTF. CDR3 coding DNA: TGTGCCAGCAGTTACAGTTCCTATGGCTACACCTTC.

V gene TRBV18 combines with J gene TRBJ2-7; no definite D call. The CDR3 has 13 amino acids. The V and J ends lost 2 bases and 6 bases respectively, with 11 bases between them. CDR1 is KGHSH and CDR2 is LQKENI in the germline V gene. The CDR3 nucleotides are TGTGCCAGCTCACCATCCTCGAATCGCGAGCAGTACGTC. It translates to CASSPSSNREQYV.

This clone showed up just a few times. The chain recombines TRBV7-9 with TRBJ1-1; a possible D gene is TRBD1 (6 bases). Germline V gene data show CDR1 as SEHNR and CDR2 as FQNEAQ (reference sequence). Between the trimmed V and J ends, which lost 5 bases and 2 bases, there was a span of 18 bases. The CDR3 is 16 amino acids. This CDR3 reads CASSLPWGARNTEAFF. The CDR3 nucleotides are TGTGCCAGCAGCCTACCCTGGGGGGCGAGAAACACTGAAGCTTTCTTT.

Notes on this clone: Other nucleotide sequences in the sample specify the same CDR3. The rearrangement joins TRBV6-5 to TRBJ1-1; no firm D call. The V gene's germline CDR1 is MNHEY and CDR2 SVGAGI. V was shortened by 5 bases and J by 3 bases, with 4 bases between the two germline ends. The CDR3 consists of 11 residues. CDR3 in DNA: TGTGCCAGCAGTAAATACACTGAAGCTTTCTTT. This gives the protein CASSKYTEAFF.

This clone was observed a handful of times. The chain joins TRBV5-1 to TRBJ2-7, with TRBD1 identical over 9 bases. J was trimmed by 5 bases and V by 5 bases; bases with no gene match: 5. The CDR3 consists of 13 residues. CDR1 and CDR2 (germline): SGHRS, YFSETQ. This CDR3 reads CASRVGQGNEQYF. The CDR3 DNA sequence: TGCGCCAGCAGGGTCGGACAGGGGAACGAGCAGTACTTC.

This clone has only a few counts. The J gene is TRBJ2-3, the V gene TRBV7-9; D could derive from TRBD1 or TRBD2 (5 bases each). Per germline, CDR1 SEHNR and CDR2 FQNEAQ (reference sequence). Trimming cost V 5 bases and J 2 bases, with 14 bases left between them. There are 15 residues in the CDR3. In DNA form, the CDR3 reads TGTGCCAGCAGCCCCCCAGGGACCCTCACAGATACGCAGTATTTT. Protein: CASSPPGTLTDTQYF.

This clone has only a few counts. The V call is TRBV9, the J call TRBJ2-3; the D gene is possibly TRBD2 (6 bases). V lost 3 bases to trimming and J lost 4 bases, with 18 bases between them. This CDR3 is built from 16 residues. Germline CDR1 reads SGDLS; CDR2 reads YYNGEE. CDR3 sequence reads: CASSDSGAPSSDTQYF. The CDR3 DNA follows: TGTGCCAGCAGCGATAGCGGAGCTCCTTCATCAGATACGCAGTATTTT.

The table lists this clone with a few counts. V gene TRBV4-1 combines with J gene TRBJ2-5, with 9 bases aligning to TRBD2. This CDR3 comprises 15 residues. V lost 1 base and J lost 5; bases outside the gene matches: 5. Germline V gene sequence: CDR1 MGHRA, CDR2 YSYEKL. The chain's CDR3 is CASSQAVAGVETQYF. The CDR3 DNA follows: TGCGCCAGCAGCCAAGCAGTAGCGGGAGTGGAGACCCAGTACTTC.

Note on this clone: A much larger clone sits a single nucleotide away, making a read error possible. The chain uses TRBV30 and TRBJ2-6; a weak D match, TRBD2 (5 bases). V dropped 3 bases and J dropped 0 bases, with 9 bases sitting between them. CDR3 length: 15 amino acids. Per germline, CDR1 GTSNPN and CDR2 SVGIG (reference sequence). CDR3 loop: CAWRPEGSGANVLTF. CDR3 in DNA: TGTGCCTGGAGGCCCGAGGGCTCTGGGGCCAACGTCCTGACTTTC.

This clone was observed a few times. The CDR3 region is CASSPETASNTEAFF. The CDR3 nucleotides read TGTGCCAGCTCACCAGAGACAGCCTCCAACACTGAAGCTTTCTTT. This chain uses TRBV18 with TRBJ1-1, with D tentatively TRBD1 (5 bases). V was trimmed by 2 bases and J by 2 bases, leaving 12 bases between them. The CDR3 contains 15 residues. Germline lookup yields CDR1 KGHSH and CDR2 LQKENI.

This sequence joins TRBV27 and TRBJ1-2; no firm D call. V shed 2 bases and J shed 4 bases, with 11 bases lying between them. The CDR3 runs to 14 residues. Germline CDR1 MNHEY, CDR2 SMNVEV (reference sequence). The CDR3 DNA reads TGTGCCAGCAGTTTAAGGGCTGTGAGCTATGGCTACACCTTC. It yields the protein CASSLRAVSYGYTF.

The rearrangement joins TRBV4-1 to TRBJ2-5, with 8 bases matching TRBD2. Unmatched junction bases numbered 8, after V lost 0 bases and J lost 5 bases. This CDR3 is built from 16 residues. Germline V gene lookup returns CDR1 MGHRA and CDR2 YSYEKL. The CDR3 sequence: CASSQEMGGGRETQYF. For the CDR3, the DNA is TGCGCCAGCAGCCAAGAAATGGGCGGGGGGCGCGAGACCCAGTACTTC.

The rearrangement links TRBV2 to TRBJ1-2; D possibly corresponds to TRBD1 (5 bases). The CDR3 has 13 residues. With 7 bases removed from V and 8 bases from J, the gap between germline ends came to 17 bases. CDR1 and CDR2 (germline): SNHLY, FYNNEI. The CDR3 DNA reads TGTGCCAGCAACCGGGGGGAGGGTTCCGGCTACACCTTC. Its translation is CASNRGEGSGYTF.

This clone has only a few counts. The CDR3 is CASSLTSGDTQYF. CDR3 nucleotide sequence: TGTGCCAGCAGCTTGACTAGCGGGGATACGCAGTATTTT. This chain uses TRBV11-1 with TRBJ2-3; 10 bases line up with TRBD2. Trimming took 3 bases from V and 6 from J; bases not matched to a gene: 0. The germline CDR1 and CDR2 sequences are SGHAT and FQDESV (reference sequence). The CDR3 is 13 amino acids.

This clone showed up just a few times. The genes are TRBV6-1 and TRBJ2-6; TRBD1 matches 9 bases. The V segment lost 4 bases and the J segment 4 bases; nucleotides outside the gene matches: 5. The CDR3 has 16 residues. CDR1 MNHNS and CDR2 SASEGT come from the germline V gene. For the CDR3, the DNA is TGTGCCAGCAGTGCTACAGGGGGCGGCGGGGCCAACGTCCTGACTTTC. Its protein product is CASSATGGGGANVLTF.

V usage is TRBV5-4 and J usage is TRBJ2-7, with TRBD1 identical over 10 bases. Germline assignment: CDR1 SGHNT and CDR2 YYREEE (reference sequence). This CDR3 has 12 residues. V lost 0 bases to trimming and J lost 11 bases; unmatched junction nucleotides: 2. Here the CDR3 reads CASSLGQGAEYV. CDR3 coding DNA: TGTGCCAGCAGCTTGGGACAGGGGGCCGAGTACGTC.

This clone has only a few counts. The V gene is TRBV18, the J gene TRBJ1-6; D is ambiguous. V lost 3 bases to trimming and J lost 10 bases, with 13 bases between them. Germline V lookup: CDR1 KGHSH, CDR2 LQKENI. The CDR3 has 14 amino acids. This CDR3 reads CASSPSGLGSPLHF. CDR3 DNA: TGTGCCAGCTCACCCTCCGGATTGGGATCACCCCTCCACTTT. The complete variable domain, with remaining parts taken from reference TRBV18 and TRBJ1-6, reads NAGVMQNPRHLVRRRGQEARLRCSPMKGHSHVYWYRQLPEEGLKFMVYLQKENIIDESGMPKERFSAEFPKEGPSILRIQQVVRGDSAAYFCASSPSGLGSPLHFGNGTRLTVT.

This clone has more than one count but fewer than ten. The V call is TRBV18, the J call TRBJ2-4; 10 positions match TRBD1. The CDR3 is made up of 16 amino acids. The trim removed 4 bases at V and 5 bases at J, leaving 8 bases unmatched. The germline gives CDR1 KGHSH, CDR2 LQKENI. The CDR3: CASSRRDRGYQNIQYF. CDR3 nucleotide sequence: TGTGCCAGCTCACGAAGGGACAGGGGTTACCAAAACATTCAGTACTTC.

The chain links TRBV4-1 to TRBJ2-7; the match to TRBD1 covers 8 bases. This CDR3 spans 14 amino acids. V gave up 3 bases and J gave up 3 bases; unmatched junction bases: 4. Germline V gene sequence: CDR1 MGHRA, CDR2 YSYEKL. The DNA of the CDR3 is TGCGCCAGCAGCCAGGCCGGACAGGGCTACGAGCAGTACTTC. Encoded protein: CASSQAGQGYEQYF.

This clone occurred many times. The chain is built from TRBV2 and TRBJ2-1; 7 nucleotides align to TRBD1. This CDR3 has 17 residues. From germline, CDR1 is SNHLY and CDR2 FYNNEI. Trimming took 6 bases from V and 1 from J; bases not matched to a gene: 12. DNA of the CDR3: TGTGCCAGCAGATGGGGCCCGGGACAGATTTCCTACAATGAGCAGTTCTTC. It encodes CASRWGPGQISYNEQFF.